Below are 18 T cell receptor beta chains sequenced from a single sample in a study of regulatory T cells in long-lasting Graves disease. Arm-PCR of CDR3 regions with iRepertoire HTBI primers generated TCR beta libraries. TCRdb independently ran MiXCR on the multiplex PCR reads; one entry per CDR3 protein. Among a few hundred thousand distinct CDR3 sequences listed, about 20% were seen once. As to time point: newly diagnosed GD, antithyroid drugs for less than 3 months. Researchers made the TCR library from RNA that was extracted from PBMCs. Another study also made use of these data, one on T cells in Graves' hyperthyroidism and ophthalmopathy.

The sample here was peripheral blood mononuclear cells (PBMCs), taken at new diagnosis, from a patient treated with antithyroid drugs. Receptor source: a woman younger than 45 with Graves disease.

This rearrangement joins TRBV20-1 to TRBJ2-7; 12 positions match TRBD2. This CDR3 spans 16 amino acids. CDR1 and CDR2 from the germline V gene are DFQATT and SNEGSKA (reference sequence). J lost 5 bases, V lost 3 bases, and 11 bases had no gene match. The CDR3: CSARLRASGGADEQYF. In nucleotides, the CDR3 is TGCAGTGCTAGGCTCCGAGCTAGCGGGGGGGCCGACGAGCAGTACTTC.

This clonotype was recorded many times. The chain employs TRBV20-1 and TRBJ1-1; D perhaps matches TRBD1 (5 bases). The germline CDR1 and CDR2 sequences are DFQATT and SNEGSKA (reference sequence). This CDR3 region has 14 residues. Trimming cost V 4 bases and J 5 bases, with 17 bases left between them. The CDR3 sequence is CSAKTQGRRTEAFF. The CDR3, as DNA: TGCAGTGCTAAAACCCAGGGAAGGAGGACTGAAGCTTTCTTT.

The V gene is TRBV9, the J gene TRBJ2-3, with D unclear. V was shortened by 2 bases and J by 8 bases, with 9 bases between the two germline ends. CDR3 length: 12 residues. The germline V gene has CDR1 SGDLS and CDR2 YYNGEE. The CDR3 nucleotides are TGTGCCAGCAGCGTTTGGGGTGGTACGCAGTATTTT. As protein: CASSVWGGTQYF.

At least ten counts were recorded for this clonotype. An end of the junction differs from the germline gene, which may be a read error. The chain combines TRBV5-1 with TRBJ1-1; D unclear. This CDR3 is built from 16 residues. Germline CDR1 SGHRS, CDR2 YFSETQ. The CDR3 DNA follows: TGTGCCAGCAGCTCGGGCGGGGAGCCTAAGTTAACTGAAGCTTTCTTT. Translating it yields CASSSGGEPKLTEAFF.

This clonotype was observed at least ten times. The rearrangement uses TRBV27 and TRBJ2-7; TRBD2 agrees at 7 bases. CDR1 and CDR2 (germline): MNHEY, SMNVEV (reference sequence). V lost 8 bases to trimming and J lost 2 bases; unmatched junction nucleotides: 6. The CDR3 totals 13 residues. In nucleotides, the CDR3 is TGTGCCAGCGGGGGGGAAGCCACCTACGAGCAGTACTTC. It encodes CASGGEATYEQYF.

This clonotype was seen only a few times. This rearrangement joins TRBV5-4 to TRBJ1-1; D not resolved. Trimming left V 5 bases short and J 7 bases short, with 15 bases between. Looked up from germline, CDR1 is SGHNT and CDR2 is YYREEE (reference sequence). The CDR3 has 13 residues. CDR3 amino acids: CASSGTGRNEAFF. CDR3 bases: TGTGCCAGCAGTGGTACTGGACGGAATGAAGCTTTCTTT.

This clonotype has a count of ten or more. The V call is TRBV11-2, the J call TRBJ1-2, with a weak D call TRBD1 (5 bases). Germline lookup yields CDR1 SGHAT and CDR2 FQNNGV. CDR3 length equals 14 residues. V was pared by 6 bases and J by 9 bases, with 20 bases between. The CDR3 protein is CASRRTGGGFSYTF. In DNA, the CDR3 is TGTGCCAGCAGAAGAACGGGGGGTGGGTTTAGCTACACCTTC.

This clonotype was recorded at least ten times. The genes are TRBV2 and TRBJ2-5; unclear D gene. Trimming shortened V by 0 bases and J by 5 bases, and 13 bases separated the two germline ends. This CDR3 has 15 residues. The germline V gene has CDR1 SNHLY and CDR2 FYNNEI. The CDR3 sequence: CASSEADLETETQYF. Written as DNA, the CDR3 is TGTGCCAGCAGTGAAGCTGACCTCGAAACGGAGACCCAGTACTTC.

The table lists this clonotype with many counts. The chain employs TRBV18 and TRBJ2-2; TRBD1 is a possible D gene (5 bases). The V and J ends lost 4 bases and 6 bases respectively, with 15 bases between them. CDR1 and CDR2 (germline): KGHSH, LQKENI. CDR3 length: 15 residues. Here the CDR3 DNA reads TGTGCCAGCTCACTCGACAGTCTCGCCGCCGGGGAGCTGTTTTTT. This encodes CASSLDSLAAGELFF.

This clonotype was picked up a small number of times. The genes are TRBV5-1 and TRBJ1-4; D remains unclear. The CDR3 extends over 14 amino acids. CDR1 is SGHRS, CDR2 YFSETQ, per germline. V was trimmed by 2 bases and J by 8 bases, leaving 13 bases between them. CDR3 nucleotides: TGCGCCAGCAGCTTATATATTAGTAAGGAAAAACTGTTTTTT. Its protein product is CASSLYISKEKLFF.

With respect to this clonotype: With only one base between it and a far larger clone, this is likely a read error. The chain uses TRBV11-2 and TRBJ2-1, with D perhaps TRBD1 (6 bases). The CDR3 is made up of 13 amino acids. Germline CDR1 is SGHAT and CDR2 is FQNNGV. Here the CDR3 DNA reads TGTGCCAGCAGTTGGGACACCTACAATGAGCGGTTCTTC. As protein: CASSWDTYNERFF.

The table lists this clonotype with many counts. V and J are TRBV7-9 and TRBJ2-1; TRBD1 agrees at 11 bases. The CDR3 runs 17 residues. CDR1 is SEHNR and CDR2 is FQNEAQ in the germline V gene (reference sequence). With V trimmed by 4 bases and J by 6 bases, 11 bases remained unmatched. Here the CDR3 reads CASSSGGWDRGFNEQFF. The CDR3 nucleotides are TGTGCCAGCAGCTCCGGTGGATGGGACAGGGGGTTCAATGAGCAGTTCTTC.

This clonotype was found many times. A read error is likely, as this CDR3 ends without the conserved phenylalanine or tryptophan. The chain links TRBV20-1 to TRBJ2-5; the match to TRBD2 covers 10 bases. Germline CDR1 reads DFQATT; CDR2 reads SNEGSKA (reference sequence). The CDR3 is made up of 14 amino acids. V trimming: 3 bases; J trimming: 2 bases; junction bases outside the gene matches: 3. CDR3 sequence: CSARVSGGQETQYS. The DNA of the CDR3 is TGCAGTGCTAGGGTTAGCGGGGGGCAAGAGACCCAGTACTCC.

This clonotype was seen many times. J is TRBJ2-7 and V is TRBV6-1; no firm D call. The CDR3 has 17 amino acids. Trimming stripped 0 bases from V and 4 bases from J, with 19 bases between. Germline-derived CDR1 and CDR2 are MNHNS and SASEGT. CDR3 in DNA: TGTGCCAGCAGTGAAGCGCTCTCGGAGACACCTAAATACGAGCAGTACTTC. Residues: CASSEALSETPKYEQYF.

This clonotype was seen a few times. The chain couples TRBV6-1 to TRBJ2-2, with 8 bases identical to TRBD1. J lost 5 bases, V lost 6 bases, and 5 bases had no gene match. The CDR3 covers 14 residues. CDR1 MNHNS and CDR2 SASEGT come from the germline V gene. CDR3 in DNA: TGTGCCAGCAGGAGACAGGGGAGGACCGGGGAGCTGTTTTTT. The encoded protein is CASRRQGRTGELFF.

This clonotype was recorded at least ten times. This CDR3 reads CASKVLREAIGTGELFF. CDR3 sequence (DNA): TGTGCCAGCAAAGTCCTCCGGGAAGCAATTGGCACCGGGGAGCTGTTTTTT. The J gene is TRBJ2-2, the V gene TRBV5-6, with D possibly being TRBD2 (5 bases). There are 17 residues in the CDR3. The V end lost 6 bases, the J end lost 4 bases, and 22 bases lay between the germline ends. CDR1 is SGHDT and CDR2 is YYEEEE in the germline V gene. The variable domain in full, with the rest retrieved from reference TRBV5-6 and TRBJ2-2, is DAGVTQSPTHLIKTRGQQVTLRCSPKSGHDTVSWYQQALGQGPQFIFQYYEEEERQRGNFPDRFSGHQFPNYSSELNVNALLLGDSALYLCASKVLREAIGTGELFFGEGSRLTVL.

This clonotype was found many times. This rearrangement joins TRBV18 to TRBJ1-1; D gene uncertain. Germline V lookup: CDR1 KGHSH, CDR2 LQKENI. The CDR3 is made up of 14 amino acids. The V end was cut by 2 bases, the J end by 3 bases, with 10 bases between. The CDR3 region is CASSPSQQYTEAFF. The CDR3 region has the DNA TGTGCCAGCTCACCATCTCAACAGTACACTGAAGCTTTCTTT.

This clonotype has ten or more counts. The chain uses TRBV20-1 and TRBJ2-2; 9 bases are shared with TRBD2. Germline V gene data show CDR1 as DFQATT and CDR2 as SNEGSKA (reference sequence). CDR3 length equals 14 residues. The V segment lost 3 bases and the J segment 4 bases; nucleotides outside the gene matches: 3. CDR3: CSASLTSGTGELFF. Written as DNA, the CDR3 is TGCAGTGCTAGTCTGACTAGCGGCACCGGGGAGCTGTTTTTT.